Detailed here is one T cell receptor (beta chain). Its antigen is not known. The source of the sample is a study of T cell clonotyping in hematopoietic cell transplantation. As for the study in general: Cytoreduction preceded collection of pretransplant recipient samples. The study's findings and limits: Higher Inverse Simpson Index values in graft donor and pretransplant recipient predicted broader posttransplant TCR diversity. Recipient TCR diversity dropped after transplant; expanded clonotypes rose from day 30 to 180. No sorting was done, leaving CD4 and CD8 contributions mixed.

Time point described: recipient sample about 28 days before transplant, after cytoreduction. Assay used: immunoSEQ multiplex PCR; TCRdb lists only in-frame clones, some missing. Counted here are 25,000 to 35,000 clones, under 85% occurring once; the ten biggest clones make up roughly 6%. The CDR3 is 16 amino acids. With V trimmed by 5 bases and J by 5 bases, 13 bases remained unmatched. CDR1 is MDHEN, CDR2 SYDVKM, per germline. The sample here was peripheral blood mononuclear cells, taken before stem cell transplant. The J gene is TRBJ2-7, the V gene TRBV28, with 9 positions matching TRBD1. The origin of this receptor is a man aged 45 to 65 with myelodysplastic syndrome. Some clones in this sample may be carry-over from other donors' samples. The CDR3 region has the DNA TGTGCCAGCAGTCTCCCAAGGGGGACAGGGTTCAACGAGCAGTACTTC. Protein sequence: CASSLPRGTGFNEQYF. Drawing the rest from reference TRBV28 and TRBJ2-7, the complete variable domain is DVKVTQSSRYLVKRTGEKVFLECVQDMDHENMFWYRQDPGLGLRLIYFSYDVKMKEKGDIPEGYSVSREKKERFSLILESASTNQTSMYLCASSLPRGTGFNEQYFGPGTRLTVT.